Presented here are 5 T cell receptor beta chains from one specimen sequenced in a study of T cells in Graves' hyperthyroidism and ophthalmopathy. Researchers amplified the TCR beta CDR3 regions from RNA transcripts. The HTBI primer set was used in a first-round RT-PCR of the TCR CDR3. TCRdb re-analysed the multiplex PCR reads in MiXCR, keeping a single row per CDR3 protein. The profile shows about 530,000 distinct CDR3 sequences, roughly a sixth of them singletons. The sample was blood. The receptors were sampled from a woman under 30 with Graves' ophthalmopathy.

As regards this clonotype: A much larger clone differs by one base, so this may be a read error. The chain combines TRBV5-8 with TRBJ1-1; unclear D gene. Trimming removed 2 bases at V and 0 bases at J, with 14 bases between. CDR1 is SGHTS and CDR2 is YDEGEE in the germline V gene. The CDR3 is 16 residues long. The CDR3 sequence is CASSFQPDLMNTEAFF. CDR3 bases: TGTGCCAGCAGCTTCCAGCCCGACCTCATGAACACTGAAGCTTTCTTT.

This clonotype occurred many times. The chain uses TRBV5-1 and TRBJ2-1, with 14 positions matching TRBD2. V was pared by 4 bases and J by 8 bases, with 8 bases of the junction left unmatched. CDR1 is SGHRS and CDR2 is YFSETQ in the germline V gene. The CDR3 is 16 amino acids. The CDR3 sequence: CASSLGLAGVGHEQFF. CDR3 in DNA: TGCGCCAGCAGCCTGGGACTAGCGGGAGTAGGCCATGAGCAGTTCTTC.

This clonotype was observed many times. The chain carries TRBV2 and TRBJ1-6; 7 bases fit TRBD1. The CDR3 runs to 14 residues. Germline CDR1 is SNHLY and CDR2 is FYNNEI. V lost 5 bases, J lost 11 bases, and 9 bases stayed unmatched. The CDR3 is CASSRDRDVAPLHF. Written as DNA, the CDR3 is TGTGCCAGCAGTCGTGACAGGGACGTTGCACCCCTCCACTTT.

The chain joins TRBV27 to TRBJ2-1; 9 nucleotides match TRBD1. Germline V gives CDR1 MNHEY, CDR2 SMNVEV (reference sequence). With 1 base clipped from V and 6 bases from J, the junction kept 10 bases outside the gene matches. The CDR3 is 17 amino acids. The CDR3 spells CASSLFGQGSYLNEQFF. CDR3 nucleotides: TGTGCCAGCAGTTTATTCGGACAGGGGTCTTATCTCAATGAGCAGTTCTTC.

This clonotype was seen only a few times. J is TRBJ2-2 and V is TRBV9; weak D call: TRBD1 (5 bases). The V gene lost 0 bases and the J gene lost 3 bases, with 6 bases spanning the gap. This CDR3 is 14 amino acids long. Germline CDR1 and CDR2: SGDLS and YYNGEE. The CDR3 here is CASSVEGDTGELFF. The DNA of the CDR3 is TGTGCCAGCAGCGTAGAAGGGGACACCGGGGAGCTGTTTTTT.